This T cell receptor (beta chain) was recorded in a study of cytomegalovirus exposure and HLA in healthy donors. Germline V gives CDR1 MNHEY, CDR2 SMNVEV (reference sequence). Trimming took off 2 bases at V and 2 bases at J, with 10 bases between the two ends. CDR3 length equals 14 residues. As to this clone: Other DNA sequences of this sample code for an identical CDR3.

PCR involved 60 Vbeta and 13 Jbeta primers. This table comes from immunoSEQ multiplex PCR, and its TCRdb copy is limited to in-frame clones, with some not included. The sample holds more than 95,000 clones, more than 75% seen once. The TCR was taken from a woman aged 40 to 50 in good health and CMV-seronegative. The specimen sequenced was PBMCs. This chain connects TRBV27 to TRBJ2-7; unclear D gene. The CDR3 protein is CASSLRVPPYEQYF. In DNA, the CDR3 is TGTGCCAGCAGTTTAAGAGTGCCGCCCTACGAGCAGTACTTC.